This T cell receptor (beta chain) appears in the sequencing data of a study of blood T cell repertoires in COVID-19. Whole-study context: Sources were T cells, B-cell-depleted T cells, or PBMCs; the material itself was cDNA or gDNA.

Germline values: CDR1 MGHRA, CDR2 YSYEKL. The CDR3 extends over 12 amino acids. Trimming took 7 bases from V and 5 from J, leaving 10 bases between them. Study processing details: Reference gene primer amplification gave nucleated cell count estimates. Measured with immunoSEQ multiplex PCR; TCRdb has only the in-frame clones, and not every one. The V and J calls and the clone size are those of that table, but D and trimming were determined from the DNA. The sample has under 150,000 clones, roughly four fifths seen once. The origin of this receptor is a middle-aged man with acute COVID-19. The V call is TRBV4-1, the J call TRBJ2-3; possibly TRBD2 for D (6 bases). Sequenced material: PBMCs or T cells enriched from blood (not recorded which). CDR3 in amino acids: CASIPAGDTQYF. The CDR3 DNA is TGCGCCAGCATACCAGCGGGAGATACGCAGTATTTT.